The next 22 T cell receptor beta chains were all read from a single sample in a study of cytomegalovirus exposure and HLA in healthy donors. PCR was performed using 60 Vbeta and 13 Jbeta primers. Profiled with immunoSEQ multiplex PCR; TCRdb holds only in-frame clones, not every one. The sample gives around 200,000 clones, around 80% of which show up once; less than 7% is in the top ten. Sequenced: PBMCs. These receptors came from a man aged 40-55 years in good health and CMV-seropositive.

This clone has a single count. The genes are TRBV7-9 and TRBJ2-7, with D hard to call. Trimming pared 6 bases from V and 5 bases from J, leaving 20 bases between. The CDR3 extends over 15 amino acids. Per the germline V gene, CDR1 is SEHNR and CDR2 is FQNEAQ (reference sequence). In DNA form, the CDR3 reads TGTGCCAGCAGTAAAGATTTGGGCAGAGTTCACGAGCAGTACTTC. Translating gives CASSKDLGRVHEQYF.

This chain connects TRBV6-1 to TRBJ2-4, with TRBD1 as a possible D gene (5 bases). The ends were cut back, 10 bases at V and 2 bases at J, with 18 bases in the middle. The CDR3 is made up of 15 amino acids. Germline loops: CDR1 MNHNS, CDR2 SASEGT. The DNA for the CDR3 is TGTGCCACCCCAGGGCCGATGGCTCCCAAAAACATTCAGTACTTC. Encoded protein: CATPGPMAPKNIQYF.

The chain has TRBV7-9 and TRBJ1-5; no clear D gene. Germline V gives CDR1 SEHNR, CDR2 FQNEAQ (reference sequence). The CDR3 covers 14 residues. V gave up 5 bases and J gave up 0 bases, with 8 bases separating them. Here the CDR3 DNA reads TGTGCCAGCAGCCTGACAAGTAGCAATCAGCCCCAGCATTTT. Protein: CASSLTSSNQPQHF.

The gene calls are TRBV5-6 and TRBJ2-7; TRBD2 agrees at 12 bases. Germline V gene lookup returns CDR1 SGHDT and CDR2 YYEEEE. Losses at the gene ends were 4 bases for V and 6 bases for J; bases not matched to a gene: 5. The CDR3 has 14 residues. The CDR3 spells CASSPTSGGPEQYF. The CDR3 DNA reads TGTGCCAGCAGCCCAACTAGCGGGGGGCCCGAGCAGTACTTC.

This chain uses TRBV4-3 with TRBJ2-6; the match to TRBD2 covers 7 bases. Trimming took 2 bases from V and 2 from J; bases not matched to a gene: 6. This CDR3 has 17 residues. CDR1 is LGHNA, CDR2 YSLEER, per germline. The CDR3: CASSQHGGTTGANVLTF. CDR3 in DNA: TGCGCCAGCAGCCAACACGGGGGGACTACTGGGGCCAACGTCCTGACTTTC.

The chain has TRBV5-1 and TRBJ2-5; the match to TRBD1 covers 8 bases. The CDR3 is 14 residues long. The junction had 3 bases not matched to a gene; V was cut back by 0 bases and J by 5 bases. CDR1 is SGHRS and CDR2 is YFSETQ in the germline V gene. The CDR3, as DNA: TGCGCCAGCAGCTTGGGACAGGGGAAGGAGACCCAGTACTTC. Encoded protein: CASSLGQGKETQYF.

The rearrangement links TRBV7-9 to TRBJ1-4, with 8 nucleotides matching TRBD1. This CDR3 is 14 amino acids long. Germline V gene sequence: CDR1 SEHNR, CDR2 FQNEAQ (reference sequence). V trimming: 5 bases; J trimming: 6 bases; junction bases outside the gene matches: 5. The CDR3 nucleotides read TGTGCCAGCAGCCCCCAGGGGGCTCATGAAAAACTGTTTTTT. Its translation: CASSPQGAHEKLFF.

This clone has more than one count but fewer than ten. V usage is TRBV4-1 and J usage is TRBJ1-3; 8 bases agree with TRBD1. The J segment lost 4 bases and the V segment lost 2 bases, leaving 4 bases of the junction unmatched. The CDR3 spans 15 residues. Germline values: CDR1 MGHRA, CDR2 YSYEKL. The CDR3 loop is CASSQNRGSGNTIYF. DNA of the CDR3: TGCGCCAGCAGCCAAAACAGGGGGTCAGGAAACACCATATATTTT.

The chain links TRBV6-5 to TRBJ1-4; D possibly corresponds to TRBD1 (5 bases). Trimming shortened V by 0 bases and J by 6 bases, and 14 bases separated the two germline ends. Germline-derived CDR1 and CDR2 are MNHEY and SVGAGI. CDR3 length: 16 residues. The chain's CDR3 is CASSYSGRHKDEKLFF. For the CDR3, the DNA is TGTGCCAGCAGTTACTCGGGGCGACATAAGGATGAAAAACTGTTTTTT.

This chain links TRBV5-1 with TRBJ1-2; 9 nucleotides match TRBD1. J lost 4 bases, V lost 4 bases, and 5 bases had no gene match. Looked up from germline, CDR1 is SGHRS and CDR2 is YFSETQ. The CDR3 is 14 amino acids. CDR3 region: CASSRDRASYGYTF. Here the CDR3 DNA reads TGCGCCAGCAGCAGGGACAGGGCTTCCTATGGCTACACCTTC.

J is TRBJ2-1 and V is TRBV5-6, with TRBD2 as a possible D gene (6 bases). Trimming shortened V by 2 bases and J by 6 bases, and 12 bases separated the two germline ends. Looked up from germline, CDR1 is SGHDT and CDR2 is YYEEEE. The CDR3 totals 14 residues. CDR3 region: CASSLIGTSNEQFF. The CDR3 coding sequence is TGTGCCAGCAGCTTAATAGGGACTTCCAATGAGCAGTTCTTC. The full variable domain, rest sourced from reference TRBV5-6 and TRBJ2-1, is DAGVTQSPTHLIKTRGQQVTLRCSPKSGHDTVSWYQQALGQGPQFIFQYYEEEERQRGNFPDRFSGHQFPNYSSELNVNALLLGDSALYLCASSLIGTSNEQFFGPGTRLTVL.

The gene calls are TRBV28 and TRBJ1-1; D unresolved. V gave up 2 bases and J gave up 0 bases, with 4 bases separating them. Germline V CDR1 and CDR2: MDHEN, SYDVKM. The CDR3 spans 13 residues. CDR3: CASSLGMNTEAFF. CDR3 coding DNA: TGTGCCAGCAGTTTAGGCATGAACACTGAAGCTTTCTTT.

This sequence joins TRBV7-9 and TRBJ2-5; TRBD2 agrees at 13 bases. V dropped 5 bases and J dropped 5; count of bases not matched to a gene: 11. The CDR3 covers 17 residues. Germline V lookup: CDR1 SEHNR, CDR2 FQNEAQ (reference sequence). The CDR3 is CASSPLLAGGPMETQYF. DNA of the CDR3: TGTGCCAGCAGCCCTCTACTAGCGGGGGGGCCAATGGAGACCCAGTACTTC.

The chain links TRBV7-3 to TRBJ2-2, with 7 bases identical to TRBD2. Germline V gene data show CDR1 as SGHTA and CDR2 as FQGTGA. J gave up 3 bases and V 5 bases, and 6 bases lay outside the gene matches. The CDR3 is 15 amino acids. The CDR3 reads CASSPGTTDTGELFF. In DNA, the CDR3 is TGTGCCAGCAGCCCCGGGACTACCGACACCGGGGAGCTGTTTTTT.

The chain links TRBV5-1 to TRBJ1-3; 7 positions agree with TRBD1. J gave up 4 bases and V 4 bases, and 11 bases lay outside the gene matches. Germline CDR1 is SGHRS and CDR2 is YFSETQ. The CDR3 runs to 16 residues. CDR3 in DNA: TGCGCCAGCAGCCTCTGGGACAGCGGAGCAGGAAACACCATATATTTT. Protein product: CASSLWDSGAGNTIYF.

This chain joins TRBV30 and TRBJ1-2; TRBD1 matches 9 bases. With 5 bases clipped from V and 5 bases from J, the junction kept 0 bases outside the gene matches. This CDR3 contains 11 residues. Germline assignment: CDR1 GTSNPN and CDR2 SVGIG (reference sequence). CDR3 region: CAWGQGYGYTF. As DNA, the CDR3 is TGTGCCTGGGGACAGGGGTATGGCTACACCTTC. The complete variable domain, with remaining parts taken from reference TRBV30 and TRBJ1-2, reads SQTIHQWPATLVQPVGSPLSLECTVEGTSNPNLYWYRQAAGRGLQLLFYSVGIGQISSEVPQNLSASRPQDRQFILSSKKLLLSDSGFYLCAWGQGYGYTFGSGTRLTVV.

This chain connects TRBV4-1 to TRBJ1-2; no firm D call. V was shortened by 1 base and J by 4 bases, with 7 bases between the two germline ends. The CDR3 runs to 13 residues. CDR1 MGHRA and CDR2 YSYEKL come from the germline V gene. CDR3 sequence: CASSQAGIYGYTF. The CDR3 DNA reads TGCGCCAGCAGCCAAGCCGGGATCTATGGCTACACCTTC.

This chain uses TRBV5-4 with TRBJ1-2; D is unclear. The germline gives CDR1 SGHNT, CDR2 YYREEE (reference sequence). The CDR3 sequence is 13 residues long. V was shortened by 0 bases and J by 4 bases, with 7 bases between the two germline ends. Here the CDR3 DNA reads TGTGCCAGCAGCTTGGAGGCAGGCTATGGCTACACCTTC. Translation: CASSLEAGYGYTF.

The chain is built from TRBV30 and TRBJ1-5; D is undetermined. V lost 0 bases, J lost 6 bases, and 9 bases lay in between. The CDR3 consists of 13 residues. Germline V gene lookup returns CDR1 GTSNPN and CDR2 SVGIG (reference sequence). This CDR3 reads CAWSVGGPQPQHF. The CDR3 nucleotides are TGTGCCTGGAGTGTAGGAGGCCCTCAGCCCCAGCATTTT.

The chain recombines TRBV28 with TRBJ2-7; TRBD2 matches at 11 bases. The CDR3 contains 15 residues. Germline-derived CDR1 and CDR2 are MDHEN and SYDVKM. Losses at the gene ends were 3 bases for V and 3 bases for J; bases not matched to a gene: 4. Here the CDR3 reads CASSFLAGGYYEQYF. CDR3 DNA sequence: TGTGCCAGCAGTTTTTTAGCGGGGGGGTACTACGAGCAGTACTTC.

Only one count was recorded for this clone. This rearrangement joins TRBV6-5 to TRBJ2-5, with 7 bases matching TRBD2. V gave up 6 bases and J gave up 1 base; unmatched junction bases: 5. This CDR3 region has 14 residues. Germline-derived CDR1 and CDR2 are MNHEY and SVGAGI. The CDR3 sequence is CASRRLALQETQYF. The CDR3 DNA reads TGTGCCAGCAGGAGACTAGCTCTCCAAGAGACCCAGTACTTC.

The chain's CDR3 is CASSGRDRVDRTQYF. The CDR3 DNA reads TGTGCCAGTAGTGGCCGGGACAGGGTGGATCGGACCCAGTACTTC. This chain joins TRBV19 and TRBJ2-5; 9 positions agree with TRBD1. Trimming removed 5 bases from V and 7 bases from J; junction bases left unmatched: 11. The germline CDR1 and CDR2 sequences are LNHDA and SQIVND (reference sequence). This CDR3 contains 15 residues.